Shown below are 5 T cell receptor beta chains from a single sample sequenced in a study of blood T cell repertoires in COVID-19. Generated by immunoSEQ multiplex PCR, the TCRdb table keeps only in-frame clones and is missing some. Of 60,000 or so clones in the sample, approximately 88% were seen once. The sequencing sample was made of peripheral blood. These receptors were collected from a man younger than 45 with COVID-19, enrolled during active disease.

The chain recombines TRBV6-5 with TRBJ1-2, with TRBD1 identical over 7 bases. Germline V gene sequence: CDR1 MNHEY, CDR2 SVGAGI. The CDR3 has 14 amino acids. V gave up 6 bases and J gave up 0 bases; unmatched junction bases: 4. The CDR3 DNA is TGTGCCAGCAGATTACAGGGGTCTAACTATGGCTACACCTTC. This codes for CASRLQGSNYGYTF.

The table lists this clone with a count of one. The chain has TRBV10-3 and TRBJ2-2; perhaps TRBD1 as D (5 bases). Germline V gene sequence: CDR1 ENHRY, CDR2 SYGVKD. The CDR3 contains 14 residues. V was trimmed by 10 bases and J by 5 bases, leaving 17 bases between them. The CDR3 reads CATTSKGMTGELFF. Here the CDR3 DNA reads TGTGCCACCACCTCTAAGGGGATGACCGGGGAGCTGTTTTTT.

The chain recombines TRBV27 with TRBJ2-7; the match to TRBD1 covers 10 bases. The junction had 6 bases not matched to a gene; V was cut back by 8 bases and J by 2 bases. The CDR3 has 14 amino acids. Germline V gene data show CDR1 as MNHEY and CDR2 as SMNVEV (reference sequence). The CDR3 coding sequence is TGTGCCAGCGGTGACAGGGGGCTCCCCTACGAGCAGTACTTC. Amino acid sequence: CASGDRGLPYEQYF.

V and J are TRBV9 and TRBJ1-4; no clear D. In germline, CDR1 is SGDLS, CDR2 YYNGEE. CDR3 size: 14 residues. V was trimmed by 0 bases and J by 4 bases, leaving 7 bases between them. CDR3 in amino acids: CASSVGANNEKLFF. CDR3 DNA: TGTGCCAGCAGCGTAGGCGCCAATAATGAAAAACTGTTTTTT. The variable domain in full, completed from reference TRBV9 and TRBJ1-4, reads DSGVTQTPKHLITATGQRVTLRCSPRSGDLSVYWYQQSLDQGLQFLIQYYNGEERAKGNILERFSAQQFPDLHSELNLSSLELGDSALYFCASSVGANNEKLFFGSGTQLSVL.

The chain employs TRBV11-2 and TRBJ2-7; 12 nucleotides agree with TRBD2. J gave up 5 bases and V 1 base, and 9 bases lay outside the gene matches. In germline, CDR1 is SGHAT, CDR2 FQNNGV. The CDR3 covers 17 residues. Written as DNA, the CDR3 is TGTGCCAGCAGCTTAGCGCCTAGCGGGAGGGTCAAGAACGAGCAGTACTTC. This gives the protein CASSLAPSGRVKNEQYF.